This T cell receptor beta chain was sequenced for a study of CD8 T cells in ankylosing spondylitis. TCRdb re-called the 5' RACE reads through MiXCR, storing one row per CDR3 protein. The sample has 210,000 or so distinct CDR3 sequences, around 8% seen once. This CDR3 has 14 amino acids. V was trimmed by 1 base and J by 5 bases, leaving 11 bases between them. Germline lookup yields CDR1 SGHDN and CDR2 FVKESK. This clonotype was detected many times. This clonotype originated in a female donor with ankylosing spondylitis or in good health (not recorded which). The sample consisted of blood, either unsorted or a sorted T cell fraction (not recorded which). The genes are TRBV14 and TRBJ1-2; D call uncertain. This CDR3 reads CASSQVARNYGYTF. The CDR3 DNA reads as TGTGCCAGCAGCCAAGTAGCCAGGAATTATGGCTACACCTTC.